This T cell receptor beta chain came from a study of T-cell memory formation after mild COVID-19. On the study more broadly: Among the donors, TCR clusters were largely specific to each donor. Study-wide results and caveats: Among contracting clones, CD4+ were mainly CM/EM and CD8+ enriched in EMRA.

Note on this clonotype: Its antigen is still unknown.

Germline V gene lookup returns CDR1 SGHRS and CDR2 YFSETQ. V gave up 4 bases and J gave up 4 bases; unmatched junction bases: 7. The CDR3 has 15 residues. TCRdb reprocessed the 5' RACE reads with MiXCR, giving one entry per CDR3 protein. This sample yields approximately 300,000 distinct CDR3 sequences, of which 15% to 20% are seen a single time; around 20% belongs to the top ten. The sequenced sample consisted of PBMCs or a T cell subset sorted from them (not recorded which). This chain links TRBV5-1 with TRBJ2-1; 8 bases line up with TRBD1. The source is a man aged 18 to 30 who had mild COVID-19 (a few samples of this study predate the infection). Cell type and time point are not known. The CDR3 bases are TGCGCCAGCAGCAGGCTGGGACAGGAGTACAATGAGCAGTTCTTC. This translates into CASSRLGQEYNEQFF.